These 21 T cell receptor beta chains originate from one sample sequenced in a study of cytomegalovirus exposure and HLA in healthy donors. Use of 60 Vbeta and 13 Jbeta primers characterized the PCR. Sequenced by immunoSEQ multiplex PCR; TCRdb stores in-frame clones only, minus some. The sample shows 150,000 to 200,000 clones, about 82% of them seen only once. Source material: PBMCs. These receptor sequences come from a man between 18 and 35 years old in good health and CMV-seronegative.

The V call is TRBV6-6, the J call TRBJ2-7, with 7 bases aligning to TRBD1. CDR1 MNHNY and CDR2 SVGAGI come from the germline V gene (reference sequence). This CDR3 is built from 12 residues. J was trimmed by 6 bases and V by 6 bases; bases with no gene match: 5. The CDR3 sequence: CASSPYRGEQYF. The CDR3 nucleotides read TGTGCCAGCAGCCCTTACAGGGGCGAGCAGTACTTC.

CDR3 residues: CASSPRTGADYGYTF. The CDR3 region has the DNA TGTGCCAGCTCACCGAGGACAGGGGCGGACTATGGCTACACCTTC. V gene TRBV18 combines with J gene TRBJ1-2, with 9 nucleotides matching TRBD1. The germline V gene encodes CDR1 KGHSH and CDR2 LQKENI. The length of the CDR3 is 15 residues. With 3 bases clipped from V and 3 bases from J, the junction kept 5 bases outside the gene matches.

This clone has a single count. The chain recombines TRBV7-3 with TRBJ2-1; TRBD2 matches 10 bases. Germline V gives CDR1 SGHTA, CDR2 FQGTGA. The junction had 7 bases not matched to a gene; V was cut back by 5 bases and J by 6 bases. This CDR3 has 15 amino acids. The CDR3 DNA follows: TGTGCCAGCAGCGTAGGCGCTAGCGGGAGCAATGAGCAGTTCTTC. This encodes CASSVGASGSNEQFF.

The chain employs TRBV9 and TRBJ2-7; TRBD1 might be the D (5 bases). V shed 0 bases and J shed 2 bases, with 9 bases lying between them. This CDR3 contains 14 residues. Germline-derived CDR1 and CDR2 are SGDLS and YYNGEE. The CDR3 spells CASSVGTGAYEQYF. In DNA, the CDR3 is TGTGCCAGCAGCGTAGGCACAGGAGCCTACGAGCAGTACTTC.

The chain couples TRBV11-1 to TRBJ1-2; tentative D call: TRBD1 (5 bases). The CDR3 is 13 amino acids. V was cut by 6 bases and J by 4 bases, with 12 bases left in between. From germline, CDR1 is SGHAT and CDR2 FQDESV (reference sequence). The CDR3 nucleotides are TGTGCCAGCAGGGATCGGACAAGCTATGGCTACACCTTC. It codes for CASRDRTSYGYTF.

The chain has TRBV5-1 and TRBJ2-3; TRBD1 aligns across 7 bases. With V trimmed by 3 bases and J by 5 bases, 3 bases remained unmatched. CDR1 and CDR2 (germline): SGHRS, YFSETQ. The CDR3 is made up of 13 amino acids. The CDR3 nucleotides read TGCGCCAGCAGCTCGACAGGGCAAGATACGCAGTATTTT. It encodes CASSSTGQDTQYF.

The chain joins TRBV28 to TRBJ2-7, with TRBD1 as a possible D gene (5 bases). Trimming shortened V by 5 bases and J by 0 bases, and 17 bases separated the two germline ends. CDR1 and CDR2 from the germline V gene are MDHEN and SYDVKM. There are 16 residues in the CDR3. The CDR3 DNA is TGTGCCAGCAGTACCACCAGGCAGGGCCCCTCCTACGAGCAGTACTTC. It encodes CASSTTRQGPSYEQYF.

The gene calls are TRBV5-4 and TRBJ2-1; 8 bases agree with TRBD1. The ends lost 7 bases at V and 3 bases at J; junction bases unmatched: 18. The germline V gene encodes CDR1 SGHNT and CDR2 YYREEE (reference sequence). The CDR3 loop spans 18 amino acids. This CDR3 reads CASFRGKGHGTGYNEQFF. CDR3 nucleotides: TGTGCCAGCTTTAGGGGGAAAGGTCACGGGACAGGCTACAATGAGCAGTTCTTC.

The V call is TRBV19, the J call TRBJ2-2; D gene ambiguous. The V and J ends lost 0 bases and 5 bases respectively, with 10 bases between them. CDR3 size: 15 residues. CDR1 and CDR2 (germline): LNHDA, SQIVND (reference sequence). The CDR3 sequence is CASSIEHIPTGELFF. The DNA of the CDR3 is TGTGCCAGTAGTATAGAACATATTCCAACCGGGGAGCTGTTTTTT.

The rearrangement links TRBV2 to TRBJ2-3; TRBD2 is a possible D gene (7 bases). V was shortened by 7 bases and J by 3 bases, with 17 bases between the two germline ends. Germline V gene data show CDR1 as SNHLY and CDR2 as FYNNEI. The CDR3 runs 15 residues. The CDR3 reads CASTPEGGMTDTQYF. Written as DNA, the CDR3 is TGTGCCAGCACCCCAGAGGGGGGGATGACAGATACGCAGTATTTT.

This chain uses TRBV30 with TRBJ1-2, with D possibly matching TRBD1 (5 bases). Trimming removed 3 bases from V and 5 bases from J, with 19 bases in between. Looked up from germline, CDR1 is GTSNPN and CDR2 is SVGIG (reference sequence). The CDR3 covers 15 residues. The CDR3 is CAWSHEGAGLYGYTF. CDR3 DNA sequence: TGTGCCTGGAGCCACGAAGGGGCAGGCCTTTATGGCTACACCTTC.

CDR3 nucleotide sequence: TGTGCCAGCAGTGAAGTCTCTTTCCTCCGGGACAGGGGGAATGAGCAGTTCTTC. It translates to CASSEVSFLRDRGNEQFF. V is TRBV2 and J is TRBJ2-1, with 11 nucleotides matching TRBD1. This CDR3 region has 18 residues. J gave up 7 bases and V 1 base, and 12 bases lay outside the gene matches. Germline loops: CDR1 SNHLY, CDR2 FYNNEI.

About this clone: The junction differs from germline at one of its ends, possibly a read error. The J gene is TRBJ1-4, the V gene TRBV7-9; TRBD1 is a possible D gene (6 bases). The CDR3 runs 14 residues. Germline CDR1 and CDR2: SEHNR and FQNEAQ (reference sequence). CDR3 amino acids: CSSSLGQGSGKLFF. CDR3 in DNA: TGTTCCAGCAGCTTGGGCCAGGGGTCCGGAAAACTGTTTTTT.

The chain joins TRBV5-1 to TRBJ1-4, with D perhaps matching TRBD1 (5 bases). The CDR3 length is 13 residues. V was shortened by 0 bases and J by 6 bases, with 6 bases between the two germline ends. CDR1 and CDR2 from the germline V gene are SGHRS and YFSETQ. CDR3 nucleotide sequence: TGCGCCAGCAGCTTGGCCAGGGATGAAAAACTGTTTTTT. Protein sequence: CASSLARDEKLFF.

The V and J genes are TRBV5-4 and TRBJ1-4; possibly TRBD1 for D (6 bases). Germline CDR1 SGHNT, CDR2 YYREEE (reference sequence). The V gene lost 3 bases and the J gene lost 8 bases, with 14 bases spanning the gap. This CDR3 has 14 amino acids. The DNA for the CDR3 is TGTGCCAGCAGCTCCCAGGGGCGAGGGGAAAAACTGTTTTTT. Its translation: CASSSQGRGEKLFF.

The V call is TRBV6-1, the J call TRBJ1-3; D remains unclear. V shed 8 bases and J shed 0 bases, with 11 bases lying between them. The germline CDR1 and CDR2 sequences are MNHNS and SASEGT. This CDR3 spans 14 amino acids. This CDR3 reads CASGLLSSGNTIYF. DNA for the CDR3: TGTGCCAGCGGACTCCTAAGCTCTGGAAACACCATATATTTT.

This sequence joins TRBV5-1 and TRBJ2-7; 9 bases align to TRBD2. V trimming: 2 bases; J trimming: 7 bases; junction bases outside the gene matches: 10. The CDR3 runs 15 residues. Germline assignment: CDR1 SGHRS and CDR2 YFSETQ. The CDR3 is CASSLTLAGPEEQYF. The CDR3 DNA reads TGCGCCAGCAGCTTAACTCTAGCGGGGCCGGAGGAGCAGTACTTC.

The chain joins TRBV27 to TRBJ2-7; D gene unclear. The V and J ends lost 3 bases and 0 bases respectively, with 6 bases between them. Per the germline V gene, CDR1 is MNHEY and CDR2 is SMNVEV (reference sequence). The CDR3 length is 13 residues. In DNA, the CDR3 is TGTGCCAGCAGTTTCCGGTCCTCCTACGAGCAGTACTTC. The encoded protein is CASSFRSSYEQYF.

V usage is TRBV6-6 and J usage is TRBJ2-2, with a tentative D call TRBD2 (5 bases). With 4 bases removed from V and 8 bases from J, the gap between germline ends came to 17 bases. Germline loops: CDR1 MNHNY, CDR2 SVGAGI (reference sequence). The CDR3 is 15 amino acids. The CDR3 nucleotides read TGTGCCAGCAGTTCCCCGGACTCCCGCACAGGGGAGCTGTTTTTT. Translation: CASSSPDSRTGELFF.

The chain employs TRBV13 and TRBJ2-3; the match to TRBD2 covers 8 bases. Germline V CDR1 and CDR2: PRHDT, FYEKMQ (reference sequence). The V and J ends lost 0 bases and 1 base, in that order; junction bases with no gene match: 0. CDR3 length: 15 residues. In nucleotides, the CDR3 is TGTGCCAGCAGCTTAGGGACTAGCGGCACAGATACGCAGTATTTT. Its translation: CASSLGTSGTDTQYF.

The V and J genes are TRBV27 and TRBJ2-1, with D tentatively TRBD2 (6 bases). The CDR3 length is 16 residues. CDR1 is MNHEY and CDR2 is SMNVEV in the germline V gene (reference sequence). V gave up 5 bases and J gave up 0 bases, with 14 bases separating them. CDR3 loop: CASSPPAGSSYNEQFF. CDR3 coding DNA: TGTGCCAGCAGTCCCCCCGCGGGGAGCTCCTACAATGAGCAGTTCTTC.